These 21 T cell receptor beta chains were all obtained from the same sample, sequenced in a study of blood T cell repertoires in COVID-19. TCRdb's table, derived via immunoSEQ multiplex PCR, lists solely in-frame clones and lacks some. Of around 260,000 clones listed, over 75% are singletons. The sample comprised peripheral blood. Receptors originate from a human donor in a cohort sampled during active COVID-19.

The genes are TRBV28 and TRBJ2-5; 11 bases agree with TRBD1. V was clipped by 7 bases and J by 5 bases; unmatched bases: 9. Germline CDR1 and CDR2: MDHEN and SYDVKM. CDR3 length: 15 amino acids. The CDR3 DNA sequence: TGTGCCAGCAAGGGGACAGGGGGTTGGGGGGAGACCCAGTACTTC. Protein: CASKGTGGWGETQYF.

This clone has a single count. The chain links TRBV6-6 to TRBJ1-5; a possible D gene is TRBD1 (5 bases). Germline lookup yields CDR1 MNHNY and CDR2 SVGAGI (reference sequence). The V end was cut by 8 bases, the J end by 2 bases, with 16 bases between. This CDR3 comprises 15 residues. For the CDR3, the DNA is TGTGCCAGCGTCGGGGAGGGAGGGGGCAATCAGCCCCAGCATTTT. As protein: CASVGEGGGNQPQHF.

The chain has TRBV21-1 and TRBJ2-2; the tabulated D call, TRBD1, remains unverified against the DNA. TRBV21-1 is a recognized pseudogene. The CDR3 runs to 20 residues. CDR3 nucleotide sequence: TGTGCCAGCAGCAAAGCGCTTTGGGACAACCTTTCGGAGCTGACCGGGGAGCTGTTTTTT. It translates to CASSKALWDNLSELTGELFF.

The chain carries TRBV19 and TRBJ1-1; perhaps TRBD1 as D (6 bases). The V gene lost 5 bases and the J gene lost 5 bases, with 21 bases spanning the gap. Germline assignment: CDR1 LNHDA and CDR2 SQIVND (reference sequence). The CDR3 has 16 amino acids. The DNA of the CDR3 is TGTGCCAGTAGTTCTCTCCCACAGGGTAAGTCGACTGAAGCTTTCTTT. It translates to CASSSLPQGKSTEAFF. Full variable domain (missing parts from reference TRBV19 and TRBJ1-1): DGGITQSPKYLFRKEGQNVTLSCEQNLNHDAMYWYRQDPGQGLRLIYYSQIVNDFQKGDIAEGYSVSREKKESFPLTVTSAQKNPTAFYLCASSSLPQGKSTEAFFGQGTRLTVV.

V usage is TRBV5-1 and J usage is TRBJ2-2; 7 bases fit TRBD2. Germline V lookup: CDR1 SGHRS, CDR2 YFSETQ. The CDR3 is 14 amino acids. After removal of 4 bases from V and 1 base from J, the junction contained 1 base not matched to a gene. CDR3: CASSPSGNTGELFF. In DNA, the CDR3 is TGCGCCAGCAGCCCTAGCGGGAACACCGGGGAGCTGTTTTTT. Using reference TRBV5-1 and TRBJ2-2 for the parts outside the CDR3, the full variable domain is KAGVTQTPRYLIKTRGQQVTLSCSPISGHRSVSWYQQTPGQGLQFLFEYFSETQRNKGNFPGRFSGRQFSNSRSEMNVSTLELGDSALYLCASSPSGNTGELFFGEGSRLTVL.

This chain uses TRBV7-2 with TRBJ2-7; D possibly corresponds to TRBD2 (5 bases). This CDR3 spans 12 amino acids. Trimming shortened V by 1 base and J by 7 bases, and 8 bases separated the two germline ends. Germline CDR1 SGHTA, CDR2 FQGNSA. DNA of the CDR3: TGTGCCAGCAGCTTAGGGACTGGTGAGCAGTACTTC. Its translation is CASSLGTGEQYF.

The CDR3 coding sequence is TGTGCCAGCAGCCCAGAACAGGTCTCTACTAACTATGGCTACACCTTC. Amino acid sequence: CASSPEQVSTNYGYTF. The rearrangement joins TRBV7-8 to TRBJ1-2; D is possibly TRBD1 (5 bases). This CDR3 has 16 residues. Germline CDR1 and CDR2: SGHVS and FQNEAQ. Between the trimmed V and J ends, which lost 5 bases and 0 bases, there was a span of 16 bases.

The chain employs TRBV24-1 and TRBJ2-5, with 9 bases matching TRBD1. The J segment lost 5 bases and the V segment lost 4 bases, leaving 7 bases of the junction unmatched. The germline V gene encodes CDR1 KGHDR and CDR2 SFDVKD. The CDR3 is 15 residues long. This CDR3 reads CATSDRTGADETQYF. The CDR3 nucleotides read TGTGCCACCAGTGACAGGACAGGGGCTGACGAGACCCAGTACTTC.

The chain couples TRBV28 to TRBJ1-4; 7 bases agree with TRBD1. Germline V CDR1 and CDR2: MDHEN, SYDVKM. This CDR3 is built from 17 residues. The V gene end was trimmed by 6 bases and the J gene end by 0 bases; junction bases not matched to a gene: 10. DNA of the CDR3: TGTGCCAGCAGCCCCTGGGGACAGACCTCAACTAATGAAAAACTGTTTTTT. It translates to CASSPWGQTSTNEKLFF.

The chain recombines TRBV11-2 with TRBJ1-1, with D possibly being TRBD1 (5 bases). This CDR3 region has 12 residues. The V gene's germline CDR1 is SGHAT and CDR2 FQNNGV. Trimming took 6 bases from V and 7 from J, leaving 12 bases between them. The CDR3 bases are TGTGCCAGCAGTGCAGGGCGGAGTGAAGCTTTCTTT. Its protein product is CASSAGRSEAFF.

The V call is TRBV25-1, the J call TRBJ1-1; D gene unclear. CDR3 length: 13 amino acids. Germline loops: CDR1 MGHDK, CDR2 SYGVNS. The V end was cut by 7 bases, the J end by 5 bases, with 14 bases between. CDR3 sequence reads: CASITEIGTEAFF. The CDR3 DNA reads TGTGCCAGCATAACGGAGATCGGGACTGAAGCTTTCTTT.

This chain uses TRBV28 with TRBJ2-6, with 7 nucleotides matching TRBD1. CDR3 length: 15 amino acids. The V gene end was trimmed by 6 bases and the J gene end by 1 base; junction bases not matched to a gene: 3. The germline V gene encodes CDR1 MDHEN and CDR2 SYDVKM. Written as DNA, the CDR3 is TGTGCCAGCAGAGGGGGCGCTTCTGGGGCCAACGTCCTGACTTTC. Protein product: CASRGGASGANVLTF.

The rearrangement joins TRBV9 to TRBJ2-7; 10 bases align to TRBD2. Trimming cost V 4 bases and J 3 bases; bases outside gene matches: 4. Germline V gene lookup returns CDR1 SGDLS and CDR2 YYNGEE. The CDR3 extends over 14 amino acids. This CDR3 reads CASSPAGGNYEQYF. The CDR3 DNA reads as TGTGCCAGCAGCCCAGCGGGGGGGAACTACGAGCAGTACTTC.

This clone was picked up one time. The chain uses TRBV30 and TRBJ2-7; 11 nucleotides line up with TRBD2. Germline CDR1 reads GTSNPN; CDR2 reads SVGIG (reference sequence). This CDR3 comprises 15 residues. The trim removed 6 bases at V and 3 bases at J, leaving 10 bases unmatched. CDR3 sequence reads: CACLPVAGGSYEQYF. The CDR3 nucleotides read TGTGCCTGCCTCCCGGTAGCGGGAGGGAGCTACGAGCAGTACTTC.

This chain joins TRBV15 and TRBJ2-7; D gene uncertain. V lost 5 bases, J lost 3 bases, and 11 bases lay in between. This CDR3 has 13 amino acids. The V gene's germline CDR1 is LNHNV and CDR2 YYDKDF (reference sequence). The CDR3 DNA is TGTGCCACCAGCCCGCAACTTTTCTACGAGCAGTACTTC. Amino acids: CATSPQLFYEQYF.

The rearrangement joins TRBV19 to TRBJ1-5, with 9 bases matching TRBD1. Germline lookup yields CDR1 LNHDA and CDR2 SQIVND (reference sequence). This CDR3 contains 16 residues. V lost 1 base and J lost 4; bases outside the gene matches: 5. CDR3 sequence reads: CASSIGDRGLNQPQHF. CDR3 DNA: TGTGCCAGTAGTATAGGAGACAGGGGGTTAAATCAGCCCCAGCATTTT.

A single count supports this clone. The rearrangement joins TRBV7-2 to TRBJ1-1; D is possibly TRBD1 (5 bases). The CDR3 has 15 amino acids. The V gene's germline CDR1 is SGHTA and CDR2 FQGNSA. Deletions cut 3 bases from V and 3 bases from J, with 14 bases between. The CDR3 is CASSFPGPRDTEAFF. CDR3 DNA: TGTGCCAGCAGCTTTCCGGGCCCCAGGGACACTGAAGCTTTCTTT.

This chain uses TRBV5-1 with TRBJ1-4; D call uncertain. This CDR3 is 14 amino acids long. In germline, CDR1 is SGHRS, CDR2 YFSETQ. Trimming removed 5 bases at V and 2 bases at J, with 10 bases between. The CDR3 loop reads CASRGLATNEKLFF. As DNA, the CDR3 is TGCGCCAGCAGAGGTTTAGCGACTAATGAAAAACTGTTTTTT.

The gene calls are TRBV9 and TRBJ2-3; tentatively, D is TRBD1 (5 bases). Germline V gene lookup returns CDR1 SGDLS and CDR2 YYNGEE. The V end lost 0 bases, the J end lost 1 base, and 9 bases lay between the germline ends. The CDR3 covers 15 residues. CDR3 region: CASSVGQGGTDTQYF. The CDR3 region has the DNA TGTGCCAGCAGCGTAGGGCAAGGGGGCACAGATACGCAGTATTTT.

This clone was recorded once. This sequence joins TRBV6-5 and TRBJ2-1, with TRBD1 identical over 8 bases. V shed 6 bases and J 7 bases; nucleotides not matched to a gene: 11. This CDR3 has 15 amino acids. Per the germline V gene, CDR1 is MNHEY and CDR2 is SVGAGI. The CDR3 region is CASSLTGDFRNEQFF. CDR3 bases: TGTGCCAGCAGCCTGACAGGGGATTTTAGGAATGAGCAGTTCTTC.

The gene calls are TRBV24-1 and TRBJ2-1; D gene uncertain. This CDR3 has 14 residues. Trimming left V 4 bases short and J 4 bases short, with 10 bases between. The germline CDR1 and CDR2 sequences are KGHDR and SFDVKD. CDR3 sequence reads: CATSDSRSYNEQFF. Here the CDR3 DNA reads TGTGCCACCAGTGACTCTCGGAGTTACAATGAGCAGTTCTTC.